Reported below is one T cell receptor (beta chain). It was with unique molecular identifiers that the TCRbeta library was prepared. MiXCR, run by TCRdb on the PCR reads, gives a single entry per CDR3 protein. The sample shows roughly 500,000 distinct CDR3 sequences, over 25% of them seen only once. This entry belongs to a study of T-cell reconstitution after alpha-beta-depleted transplantation in children. Germline V gives CDR1 DFQATT, CDR2 SNEGSKA (reference sequence). V trimming: 6 bases; J trimming: 6 bases; junction bases outside the gene matches: 23. The CDR3 sequence is 18 residues long. This sequence originates from a human donor who donated a stem cell graft to a child with aplastic anemia. Sequenced material: PBMCs from the stem cell graft donor, taken from the stem cell graft. The chain joins TRBV20-1 to TRBJ1-1, with 9 bases identical to TRBD1. The CDR3 protein is CSANPRDRAGLFFAEAFF. DNA for the CDR3: TGCAGTGCCAACCCGAGGGACAGGGCGGGTCTTTTTTTTGCTGAAGCTTTCTTT.